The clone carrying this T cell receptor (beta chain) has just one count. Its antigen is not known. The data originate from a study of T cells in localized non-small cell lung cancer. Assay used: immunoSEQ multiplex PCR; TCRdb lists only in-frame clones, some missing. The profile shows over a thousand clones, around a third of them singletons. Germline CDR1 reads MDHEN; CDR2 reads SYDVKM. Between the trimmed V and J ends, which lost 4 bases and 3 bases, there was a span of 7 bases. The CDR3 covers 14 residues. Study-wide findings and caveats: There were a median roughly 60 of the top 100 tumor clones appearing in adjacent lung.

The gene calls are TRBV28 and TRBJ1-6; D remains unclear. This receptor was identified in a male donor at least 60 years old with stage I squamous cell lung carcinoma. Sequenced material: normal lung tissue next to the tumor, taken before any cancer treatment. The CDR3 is CASSSQSYNSPLHF. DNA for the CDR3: TGTGCCAGCAGTTCACAGAGCTATAATTCACCCCTCCACTTT.